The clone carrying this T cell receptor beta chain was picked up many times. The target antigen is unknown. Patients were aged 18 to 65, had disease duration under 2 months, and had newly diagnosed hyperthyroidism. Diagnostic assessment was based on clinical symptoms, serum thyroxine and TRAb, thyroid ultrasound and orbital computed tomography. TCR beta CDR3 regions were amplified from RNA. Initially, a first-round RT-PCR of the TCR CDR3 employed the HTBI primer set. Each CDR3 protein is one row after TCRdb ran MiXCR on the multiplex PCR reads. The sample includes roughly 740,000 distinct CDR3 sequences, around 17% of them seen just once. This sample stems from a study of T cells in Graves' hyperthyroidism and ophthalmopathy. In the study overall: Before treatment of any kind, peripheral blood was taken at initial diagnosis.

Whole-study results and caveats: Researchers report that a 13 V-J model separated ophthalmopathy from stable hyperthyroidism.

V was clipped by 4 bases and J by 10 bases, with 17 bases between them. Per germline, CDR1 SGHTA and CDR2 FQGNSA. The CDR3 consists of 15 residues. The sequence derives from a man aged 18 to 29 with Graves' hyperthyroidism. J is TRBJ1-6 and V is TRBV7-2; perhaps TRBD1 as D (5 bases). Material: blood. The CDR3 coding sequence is TGTGCCAGCAGCTCAACGGGAGGGGTTGAATCACCCCTCCACTTT. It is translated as CASSSTGGVESPLHF.